The 9 T cell receptor beta chains given below trace back to one sample, sequenced in a study of T cell repertoires in cytomegalovirus infection. TCRdb processed the reads anew with MiXCR; each CDR3 protein has one entry. The table shows about 310,000 distinct CDR3 sequences, with just under 25% occurring only once. For these receptors, no antigen is known. Sequenced here: cultured PBMCs, sampled from culture after CMV antigen stimulation. The receptors were gathered from a human donor in good health (CMV status not recorded). Some clones in this sample may be carry-over from other donors' samples.

The V and J genes are TRBV7-2 and TRBJ2-1; 10 positions match TRBD2. V shed 2 bases and J 15 bases; nucleotides not matched to a gene: 7. CDR3 length: 13 residues. The V gene's germline CDR1 is SGHTA and CDR2 FQGNSA. The CDR3 loop is CASSLSLLAGRFF. CDR3 sequence (DNA): TGTGCCAGCAGCTTATCGCTACTAGCGGGAAGGTTCTTC.

The J gene is TRBJ2-5, the V gene TRBV20-1; D not certain. The better agreement between TRBJ2-1 and the DNA end casts doubt on the J call. The CDR3 is made up of 13 amino acids. In germline, CDR1 is DFQATT, CDR2 SNEGSKA (reference sequence). CDR3 in DNA: TGCAGTGCAGTGGGGTCGGAGCAAGAGACCCAGTTCTTC. It yields the protein CSAVGSEQETQFF.

This clonotype was observed a handful of times. The chain has TRBV15 and TRBJ2-5; D possibly uses TRBD1 or TRBD2 (6 bases each). CDR3 size: 17 residues. Trimming left V 0 bases short and J 2 bases short, with 16 bases between. CDR1 is LNHNV and CDR2 is YYDKDF in the germline V gene (reference sequence). CDR3 in amino acids: CATSRDLGQGRQETQYF. The CDR3 bases are TGTGCCACCAGCAGAGATCTGGGGCAGGGGAGGCAAGAGACCCAGTACTTC.

This clonotype was observed a handful of times. V is TRBV20-1 and J is TRBJ1-2; possibly TRBD1 for D (5 bases). Germline lookup yields CDR1 DFQATT and CDR2 SNEGSKA (reference sequence). This CDR3 region has 13 residues. The V end lost 7 bases, the J end lost 7 bases, and 19 bases lay between the germline ends. CDR3 bases: TGCAGTGGGGCAGAGGGAATGGGACCTGGCTACACCTTC. This sequence encodes CSGAEGMGPGYTF.

The V call is TRBV12-3 or TRBV12-4, the J call TRBJ2-2; D remains ambiguous. The CDR3 runs to 12 residues. The V end lost 2 bases, the J end lost 6 bases, and 4 bases lay between the germline ends. Here the CDR3 DNA reads TGTGCCAGCAGTTTAAGCCCCGGGGAGCTGTTTTTT. It specifies CASSLSPGELFF.

This clonotype came up many times. The chain carries TRBV7-2 and TRBJ2-5; 7 bases are a match to TRBD1. Trimming cost V 4 bases and J 1 base; bases outside gene matches: 3. Per the germline V gene, CDR1 is SGHTA and CDR2 is FQGNSA. The CDR3 is 14 amino acids. The CDR3 nucleotides are TGTGCCAGCAGCTACAGGGGCCCCCAAGAGACCCAGTACTTC. This encodes CASSYRGPQETQYF.

The gene calls are TRBV10-3 and TRBJ2-1, with 7 bases matching TRBD2. This CDR3 contains 16 residues. Germline CDR1 ENHRY, CDR2 SYGVKD. Trimming removed 6 bases from V and 0 bases from J; junction bases left unmatched: 8. As DNA, the CDR3 is TGTGCCATCAGATCGAGCGGGGCCGGCTCCTACAATGAGCAGTTCTTC. This encodes CAIRSSGAGSYNEQFF.

The CDR3 DNA reads TGTGCCAGCAGCAAAGATCGGGATACGCAGTATTTT. Its translation is CASSKDRDTQYF. This rearrangement joins TRBV11-2 to TRBJ2-3; D gene uncertain. Germline-derived CDR1 and CDR2 are SGHAT and FQNNGV. Trimming cost V 5 bases and J 6 bases, with 9 bases left between them. The CDR3 has 12 residues.

The chain recombines TRBV18 with TRBJ2-6; tentatively, D is TRBD2 (5 bases). V shed 2 bases and J shed 4 bases, with 12 bases lying between them. Looked up from germline, CDR1 is KGHSH and CDR2 is LQKENI. The CDR3 sequence is 16 residues long. CDR3 DNA: TGTGCCAGCTCACCAAACGAGGGTGGCGGGGCCAACGTCCTGACTTTC. It yields the protein CASSPNEGGGANVLTF.